This is a list of T cell receptor beta chains from one sample in a study of blood T cell repertoires in COVID-19. Repertoires were generated with immunoSEQ multiplex PCR, while TCRdb's copy carries only in-frame clones and drops some. In the table there are around 77,000 clones, around nine tenths of which are singletons. Sequencing input: peripheral blood. Receptor source: a woman older than 75 with active or convalescent COVID-19. Both conserved end residues are part of each CDR3. D genes are given only for firm matches. Clone size is shown for a subset of rows, as once, few, many or a class of expanded clone.

D: .
J: TRBJ2-7
V: TRBV5-1
size: .
DNA: TGCGCCAGCAGCTTGGCCATGGGACAACGCTACGAGCAGTACTTC
CDR3: CASSLAMGQRYEQYF

D: TRBD2
J: TRBJ2-5
V: TRBV6-5
size: .
DNA: TGTGCCAGCATAGGACTAGCGCCTCTCCAAGAGACCCAGTACTTC
CDR3: CASIGLAPLQETQYF

D: TRBD2
J: TRBJ2-7
V: TRBV27
size: .
DNA: TGTGCCAGCAGTTTCTCGGGGGGGCCCAACGAGCAGTACTTC
CDR3: CASSFSGGPNEQYF

D: .
J: TRBJ1-2
V: TRBV7-9
size: .
DNA: TGTGCCAGCAGCCTCCCAGCGGGGGCTAACTATGGCTACACCTTC
CDR3: CASSLPAGANYGYTF

D: TRBD2
J: TRBJ2-3
V: TRBV11-2
size: .
DNA: TGTGCCAGCAGCTTACCCGGGACTAGTATCTATTTT
CDR3: CASSLPGTSIYF

D: TRBD1
J: TRBJ2-3
V: TRBV5-1
size: .
DNA: TGCGCCAGCAGAACCGGGACAGGGGCAGATACGCAGTATTTT
CDR3: CASRTGTGADTQYF

D: TRBD1
J: TRBJ1-2
V: TRBV28
size: few
DNA: TGTGCCAGCAGTTCGGGACAGAGCTATGGCTACACCTTC
CDR3: CASSSGQSYGYTF

D: .
J: TRBJ1-1
V: TRBV4-1
size: .
DNA: TGCGCCAGCAGCCTGGGGGCTTCGAACACTGAAGCTTTCTTT
CDR3: CASSLGASNTEAFF

D: .
J: TRBJ1-2
V: TRBV1
size: .
DNA: TGCACCAGCAGCCAAGACTGGGGGGATAACTATGGCTACACCTTC
CDR3: CTSSQDWGDNYGYTF

D: .
J: TRBJ2-7
V: TRBV5-6
size: .
DNA: TGTGCCAGCAGCTTGCACGTGGGGGCGGAATCCTCTTACGAGCAGTACTTC
CDR3: CASSLHVGAESSYEQYF

D: TRBD1
J: TRBJ2-5
V: TRBV10-1
size: .
DNA: TGCGCCAGCAGTGAACCTCGGGACAGGCAAGAGACCCAGTACTTC
CDR3: CASSEPRDRQETQYF

D: .
J: TRBJ1-3
V: TRBV9
size: .
DNA: TGTGCCAGCAGCGCCCTCGGGACATCAAGCTCTGGAAACACCATATATTTT
CDR3: CASSALGTSSSGNTIYF

D: TRBD2
J: TRBJ2-1
V: TRBV11-2
size: .
DNA: TGTGCCAGCAGCGTCCGTGGACTAGTAGGGAATGAGCAGTTCTTC
CDR3: CASSVRGLVGNEQFF

D: TRBD1
J: TRBJ2-2
V: TRBV29-1
size: once
DNA: TGCAGCGTTGGAGGGACAGGGGGTGCCGGGGAGCTGTTTTTT
CDR3: CSVGGTGGAGELFF

D: .
J: TRBJ1-6
V: TRBV5-1
size: once
DNA: TGCGCCAGCAGCTTGGGGGCAGGAGGTAATTCACCCCTCCACTTT
CDR3: CASSLGAGGNSPLHF

D: .
J: TRBJ1-1
V: TRBV2
size: .
DNA: TGTGCCAGCAGTAGACAGGCCATGAACACTGAAGCTTTCTTT
CDR3: CASSRQAMNTEAFF

D: .
J: TRBJ1-2
V: TRBV5-4
size: .
DNA: TGTGCCAGCAGCCCCGACAGTAACTATGGCTACACCTTC
CDR3: CASSPDSNYGYTF

D: TRBD1
J: TRBJ1-2
V: TRBV28
size: .
DNA: TGTGCCAGCAGTTACCCCGGGACAGGGGCCCATGGCTACACCTTC
CDR3: CASSYPGTGAHGYTF

D: TRBD1
J: TRBJ2-7
V: TRBV19
size: .
DNA: TGTGCCAGTACCTCACCGGGACAGGGACATTACGAGCAGTACTTC
CDR3: CASTSPGQGHYEQYF

D: TRBD1
J: TRBJ1-6
V: TRBV6-5
size: .
DNA: TGTGCCAGCAGTTACGGGACAGGGAGTTCACCCCTCCACTTT
CDR3: CASSYGTGSSPLHF

D: .
J: TRBJ1-2
V: TRBV7-9
size: .
DNA: TGTGCCAGCATCGGGCAGGGTGGTGGCTACACCTTC
CDR3: CASIGQGGGYTF

D: .
J: TRBJ2-1
V: TRBV5-1
size: .
DNA: TGCGCCAGCCACCGGATCGGGTCCGAGAAGAATGAGCAGTTCTTC
CDR3: CASHRIGSEKNEQFF

D: TRBD1
J: TRBJ2-7
V: TRBV6-1
size: .
DNA: TGTGCCAGCAGTGAAACAAGATGGCAGGGGGCGCGGGACTCCTACGAGCAGTACTTC
CDR3: CASSETRWQGARDSYEQYF

D: .
J: TRBJ2-5
V: TRBV9
size: .
DNA: TGTGCCAGCAGCGTAGCTACAGGGTTCGGTGAGACCCAGTACTTC
CDR3: CASSVATGFGETQYF

D: TRBD1
J: TRBJ2-5
V: TRBV28
size: .
DNA: TGTGCCAGCAAGGGGGCAGAACAAGAGACCCAGTACTTC
CDR3: CASKGAEQETQYF

D: .
J: TRBJ1-1
V: TRBV15
size: .
DNA: TGTGCCACCAGCAGAGAACAGGCTATCTACAACATGAACACTGAAGCTTTCTTT
CDR3: CATSREQAIYNMNTEAFF

D: .
J: TRBJ1-1
V: TRBV3-1/TRBV3-2
size: .
DNA: TGTGCCAGCAGCCAAGGGAGAACTGAAGCTTTCTTT
CDR3: CASSQGRTEAFF

D: TRBD2
J: TRBJ2-3
V: TRBV6-1
size: .
DNA: TGTGCCAGCAGTGCAGCGGGGGGGCCGTATACAGATACGCAGTATTTT
CDR3: CASSAAGGPYTDTQYF

D: TRBD2
J: TRBJ2-5
V: TRBV6-5
size: .
DNA: TGTGCCAGCTCCGGGACTAGCGGTGAGACCCAGTACTTC
CDR3: CASSGTSGETQYF

D: TRBD1
J: TRBJ1-2
V: TRBV5-4
size: .
DNA: TGTGCCAGCAGCGTGGGGACAGGGTCCTATGGCTACACCTTC
CDR3: CASSVGTGSYGYTF

D: TRBD1
J: TRBJ1-5
V: TRBV6-5
size: .
DNA: TGTGCCAGCAGTAGACAGGGGGGCAATCAGCCCCAGCATTTT
CDR3: CASSRQGGNQPQHF

D: TRBD1
J: TRBJ1-2
V: TRBV4-3
size: .
DNA: TGCGCCAGCAGGATATTCTACAGGGGGCAGGGAGGCTACACCTTC
CDR3: CASRIFYRGQGGYTF

D: .
J: TRBJ1-1
V: TRBV2
size: .
DNA: TGTGCCAGCAGTGAAGGCAGGGATACTGAAGCTTTCTTT
CDR3: CASSEGRDTEAFF